The following is a T cell receptor beta chain sequence with its context. Antigen unknown. The sample belongs to a study of cytomegalovirus exposure and HLA in healthy donors. Whole-study context: A preliminary data release comprised around 90 million unique TCRs obtained from HLA-typed donors. Findings and caveats of the study: Later analysis reportedly placed an Asian-associated ancestry cluster below the roughly 640-donor mean in N-insertions.

The CDR3 consists of 14 residues. V lost 2 bases to trimming and J lost 6 bases, with 10 bases between them. The germline V gene encodes CDR1 SEHNR and CDR2 FQNEAQ (reference sequence). PCR primers comprised 60 Vbeta and 13 Jbeta primers. The repertoire was sequenced with immunoSEQ multiplex PCR; TCRdb's copy has only in-frame clones and lacks some. Here the sample spans 150,000 to 200,000 clones, roughly 79% being singletons. This chain uses TRBV7-9 with TRBJ1-4; the D is unclear. This clonotype originated in a woman aged 25 to 45 in good health and CMV-seropositive. The sequencing sample was made of PBMCs. CDR3 loop: CASSLIDTDEKLFF. DNA for the CDR3: TGTGCCAGCAGCTTAATCGATACGGATGAAAAACTGTTTTTT.